This entry concerns a single TCR beta chain. Germline values: CDR1 KGHSH, CDR2 LQKENI. V dropped 3 bases and J dropped 0; count of bases not matched to a gene: 4. The CDR3 consists of 15 residues. The data were obtained in a study of blood T cell repertoires in COVID-19. This table comes from immunoSEQ multiplex PCR, and its TCRdb copy is limited to in-frame clones, with some not included. The table shows more than 200,000 clones, with approximately 90% occurring only once. The source material was PBMCs or T cells enriched from blood (not recorded which). The V and J genes are TRBV18 and TRBJ1-2; 7 bases match TRBD1. This TCR derives from a woman aged 25 to 39 who had recovered from COVID-19. The CDR3 sequence: CASSPGTDTNYGYTF. In DNA form, the CDR3 reads TGTGCCAGCTCACCCGGGACAGATACTAACTATGGCTACACCTTC.